The next 7 T cell receptor beta chains were all read from a single sample in a study of early T cells in non-severe SARS-CoV-2 infection. From the 5' RACE reads, TCRdb called clonotypes with MiXCR, one entry per CDR3 protein. The repertoire holds tens of thousands of distinct CDR3 sequences, with more than 4.5% as singletons. Sequencing was done on a sample of whole blood. The receptors come from an adult who was a healthcare worker with PCR-confirmed SARS-CoV-2 infection or an uninfected control (not recorded which).

In its sample, this clonotype was seen a few times. V usage is TRBV7-9 and J usage is TRBJ2-7, with TRBD2 identical over 8 bases. V shed 1 base, J shed 3 bases, and the junction held 5 bases outside the gene matches. The length of the CDR3 is 15 residues. Germline V gene sequence: CDR1 SEHNR, CDR2 FQNEAQ (reference sequence). The CDR3 DNA sequence: TGTGCCAGCAGCTTAGAGCGGGGGATTTACTACGAGCAGTACTTC. Residues: CASSLERGIYYEQYF.

This clonotype was seen at least ten times. The rearrangement joins TRBV19 to TRBJ1-6; 7 positions match TRBD1. Germline V lookup: CDR1 LNHDA, CDR2 SQIVND (reference sequence). The CDR3 runs 13 residues. V was pared by 4 bases and J by 8 bases, with 2 bases of the junction left unmatched. Written as DNA, the CDR3 is TGTGCCAGTAGTACGGGACAGCATTCACCCCTCCACTTT. It specifies CASSTGQHSPLHF.

By its share, this clonotype is medium-sized (0.01 to 0.1%). The chain has TRBV13 and TRBJ2-7; D unresolved. In germline, CDR1 is PRHDT, CDR2 FYEKMQ (reference sequence). The V end lost 5 bases, the J end lost 5 bases, and 7 bases lay between the germline ends. The CDR3 consists of 11 residues. The CDR3 spells CASSAENEQYF. For the CDR3, the DNA is TGTGCCAGCAGCGCAGAGAACGAGCAGTACTTC.

The genes are TRBV19 and TRBJ2-3; 8 bases line up with TRBD1. Germline CDR1 is LNHDA and CDR2 is SQIVND (reference sequence). CDR3 length: 16 residues. V lost 8 bases and J lost 3; bases outside the gene matches: 13. The CDR3 loop is CASGTGSRGLTDTQYF. The CDR3 nucleotides are TGTGCCAGTGGGACAGGAAGCAGGGGGCTTACAGATACGCAGTATTTT.

Only a few counts were recorded for this clonotype. V is TRBV7-9 and J is TRBJ2-7, with 8 positions matching TRBD2. CDR3 length: 17 residues. After removal of 6 bases from V and 4 bases from J, the junction contained 17 bases not matched to a gene. CDR1 is SEHNR and CDR2 is FQNEAQ in the germline V gene (reference sequence). CDR3 amino acids: CASRDITFGRAGYEQYF. The DNA of the CDR3 is TGTGCCAGCAGAGATATCACGTTCGGGAGGGCCGGGTACGAGCAGTACTTC.

This clonotype was observed a handful of times. The chain has TRBV20-1 and TRBJ1-1, with 9 bases matching TRBD1. V shed 0 bases, J shed 1 base, and the junction held 12 bases outside the gene matches. Per germline, CDR1 DFQATT and CDR2 SNEGSKA (reference sequence). The CDR3 consists of 18 residues. The CDR3 region has the DNA TGCAGTGCTAGAGAGCCCCTCGGACAGGGGAGTGGGAACACTGAAGCTTTCTTT. Residues: CSAREPLGQGSGNTEAFF.

This clonotype was counted at least ten times. The chain is built from TRBV20-1 and TRBJ2-1; 8 nucleotides line up with TRBD2. From germline, CDR1 is DFQATT and CDR2 SNEGSKA (reference sequence). The CDR3 contains 16 residues. With 1 base clipped from V and 9 bases from J, the junction kept 14 bases outside the gene matches. As DNA, the CDR3 is TGCAGTGCTAGAGTATTAGGACTAGCCCTAGTTGGTGAGCAGTTCTTC. Amino acid sequence: CSARVLGLALVGEQFF.